This T cell receptor (beta chain) was sequenced for a study of post-analysis software for immune sequencing data. Overall study context: The patients showed relapsing-remitting, secondary progressive and progressive-relapsing multiple sclerosis courses. Study-wide results and caveats: The F measure placed samples prepared in the same batch into strongly shared clusters. In patients, TRBV5-6, TRBV5-1 and TRBV20-1 belonged to five or six TRBV segments found more frequently than in controls. Significantly lower normalized Chao1 diversity was found in patients with multiple sclerosis relative to controls.

About this clonotype: What it binds is unknown.

cDNA libraries of TCR beta carried unique molecular identifiers. The source material, roughly 0.9 to 11 million T cells, gave rise to about 500,000 cDNA molecules. TCRdb reanalysed the PCR reads using MiXCR and keeps one entry per CDR3 protein. The sample consists of roughly 800,000 distinct CDR3 sequences, 25% to 30% of them appearing once. Looked up from germline, CDR1 is SGDLS and CDR2 is YYNGEE. The V and J ends lost 0 bases and 1 base respectively, with 14 bases between them. CDR3 length: 16 residues. The chain carries TRBV9 and TRBJ2-7; D is unclear. The clonotype was recovered from a girl under 18 with multiple sclerosis. The sample was blood. In nucleotides, the CDR3 is TGTGCCAGCAGCGTAGGTCCGACGGAAGCATCCTACGAGCAGTACTTC. Protein: CASSVGPTEASYEQYF. Variable domain in full (rest from reference TRBV9 and TRBJ2-7): DSGVTQTPKHLITATGQRVTLRCSPRSGDLSVYWYQQSLDQGLQFLIQYYNGEERAKGNILERFSAQQFPDLHSELNLSSLELGDSALYFCASSVGPTEASYEQYFGPGTRLTVT.